This T cell receptor beta chain was retrieved from a study of T cell repertoires in aging, cancer and after chemotherapy. Background on the study: Roughly 9.3 million TCR reads made up the full dataset. Study results and limitations: Healthy donors lost TCR diversity with age mainly through richness, cancer patients through richness and evenness. Median generation probability rose over the chemotherapy interval in each cancer cohort, suggesting rebound thymic output.

Rearranged V-D-J TRB sequences were amplified with a mixed TRB-A/B primer pool. TCRdb redid the calling of the multiplex PCR reads with MiXCR, one entry per CDR3 protein. The table has some 20,000 distinct CDR3 sequences, roughly 37% seen once. Peripheral blood genomic DNA, not sorted cells or RNA, was the template. Germline V gives CDR1 LGHNA, CDR2 YNFKEQ. The CDR3 is 15 amino acids. Trimming took 2 bases from V and 7 from J; bases not matched to a gene: 5. For this clonotype: The antigen is unknown.

This clonotype originated in a human donor with a solid tumor. The sample comprised blood. J is TRBJ2-2 and V is TRBV4-2, with 9 bases matching TRBD1. The CDR3 DNA reads TGTGCCAGCAGCCAAAAACAGGGGGCCGGCGGGGAGCTGTTTTTT. Its protein product is CASSQKQGAGGELFF.